This T cell receptor (beta chain) stems from a study of T cells in Graves' hyperthyroidism and ophthalmopathy. Overall study context: Peripheral blood was taken when the disease was first diagnosed, before any treatment began. General study results and limits: Ophthalmopathy was told apart from stable hyperthyroidism by a 13 V-J model. Most clonotypes expanded in the thyroid (above 0.001) were also present in blood.

Isolation of PBMCs was performed on around 9.3 ml fresh peripheral blood. With 4 bases clipped from V and 6 bases from J, the junction kept 9 bases outside the gene matches. The CDR3 runs 14 residues. From germline, CDR1 is SGDLS and CDR2 YYNGEE. With respect to this clonotype: Its target is unknown.

Amplified regions were TCR beta CDR3 sequences from RNA transcripts. HTBI primers were employed in a first-round RT-PCR of the TCR CDR3. Using its own MiXCR run on the multiplex PCR reads, TCRdb lists one record per CDR3 protein. The sample shows 310,000 or so distinct CDR3 sequences, around 15% of them seen only once. The chain uses TRBV9 and TRBJ2-7; 8 bases match TRBD1. This TCR derives from a woman in her fifties or sixties with Graves' ophthalmopathy. The sample consisted of blood. CDR3 sequence reads: CASSPRTGPIEQYF. For the CDR3, the DNA is TGTGCCAGCAGCCCCCGGACAGGGCCTATCGAGCAGTACTTC.